These T cell receptor beta chains were read from a single sample in a study of blood T cell repertoires in COVID-19. TCRdb's copy holds only in-frame clones and misses some; the assay was immunoSEQ multiplex PCR. The repertoire holds approximately 81,000 clones, 70% to 90% seen once, with more than 10% in the top ten. Material for sequencing was peripheral blood. The source of these receptors is a man between 65 and 85 years old with active or convalescent COVID-19. CDR3s include the opening cysteine and the closing phenylalanine or tryptophan. D genes are given only for firm matches. Size tells how often a clone was seen (once, few, many) or the class of an expanded clone, and some rows leave it out.

clone_size	v_call	cdr3_length	j_call	d_call	cdr3_aa	cdr3_nt
NA	TRBV27	16	TRBJ1-1	NA	CASSIGSSGATTEAFF	TGTGCCAGCAGTATTGGATCTTCAGGGGCGACCACTGAAGCTTTCTTT
NA	TRBV7-2	16	TRBJ1-4	TRBD1	CASSRDREGTNEKLFF	TGTGCCAGCAGCCGGGACAGGGAGGGCACTAATGAAAAACTGTTTTTT
NA	TRBV6-5	14	TRBJ2-7	TRBD2	CASRRASGVYEQYF	TGTGCCAGCAGGAGGGCTAGCGGGGTCTACGAGCAGTACTTC
NA	TRBV7-2	14	TRBJ1-5	NA	CASSLARSNQPQHF	TGTGCCAGCAGCTTAGCTCGGAGCAATCAGCCCCAGCATTTT
NA	TRBV28	11	TRBJ2-5	NA	CASQGWETQYF	TGTGCCAGTCAGGGGTGGGAGACCCAGTACTTC
NA	TRBV24-1	14	TRBJ1-1	TRBD1	CATSSGGMNTEAFF	TGTGCCACCAGTTCAGGGGGCATGAACACTGAAGCTTTCTTT
NA	TRBV6-2/TRBV6-3	17	TRBJ1-2	TRBD1	CASSPSRQGERNYGYTF	TGTGCCAGCAGCCCTTCCCGACAGGGCGAAAGGAACTATGGCTACACCTTC
NA	TRBV6-6	15	TRBJ2-2	TRBD1	CASSRTGGGTGELFF	TGTGCCAGCAGTCGGACAGGGGGAGGCACCGGGGAGCTGTTTTTT
NA	TRBV7-2	13	TRBJ1-5	NA	CASSSQVGQPQHF	TGTGCCAGCAGCTCACAGGTCGGTCAGCCCCAGCATTTT
NA	TRBV18	14	TRBJ1-6	NA	CASSPDYWNSPLHF	TGTGCCAGCTCACCGGACTATTGGAATTCACCCCTCCACTTT
NA	TRBV5-1	14	TRBJ2-7	TRBD1	CASSSGQGAYEQYF	TGCGCCAGCAGCTCGGGACAGGGGGCATACGAGCAGTACTTC
NA	TRBV6-5	15	TRBJ1-6	NA	CASTSSRGIGSPLHF	TGTGCCAGCACCTCAAGCCGGGGGATCGGTTCACCCCTCCACTTT
once	TRBV13	15	TRBJ2-7	NA	CASSLGSRAAYEQYF	TGTGCCAGCAGCTTAGGAAGCAGGGCAGCTTACGAGCAGTACTTC
NA	TRBV15	15	TRBJ1-2	TRBD1	CATSRAYDRVGGYTF	TGTGCCACCAGCAGAGCATACGACAGGGTGGGAGGCTACACCTTC
NA	TRBV11-2	17	TRBJ2-6	NA	CASSLGMDFSGANVLTF	TGTGCCAGCAGCTTAGGAATGGACTTCTCTGGGGCCAACGTCCTGACTTTC
NA	TRBV6-5	14	TRBJ1-2	TRBD1	CASSLRQGIYGYTF	TGTGCCAGCAGTCTTCGACAGGGAATTTATGGCTACACCTTC
NA	TRBV5-5	13	TRBJ1-2	NA	CASSQQSNYGYTF	TGTGCCAGCAGCCAACAGTCTAACTATGGCTACACCTTC
NA	TRBV30	15	TRBJ1-3	NA	CAFDLRQGIGNTIYF	TGTGCCTTTGACCTGAGGCAGGGTATCGGAAACACCATATATTTT
NA	TRBV9	18	TRBJ2-1	TRBD1	CASSVEQWDRGSYNEQFF	TGTGCCAGCAGCGTAGAACAGTGGGACAGGGGTTCCTACAATGAGCAGTTCTTC
NA	TRBV4-2	13	TRBJ1-2	NA	CASSQEDRGGYTF	TGTGCCAGCAGCCAGGAGGACCGGGGTGGCTACACCTTC
NA	TRBV6-1	14	TRBJ2-7	TRBD1	CASSENRGFNEQYF	TGTGCCAGCAGTGAGAACAGGGGTTTCAACGAGCAGTACTTC
NA	TRBV9	14	TRBJ1-4	NA	CASSRGGIGEKLFF	TGTGCCAGCAGCCGGGGGGGGATCGGAGAAAAACTGTTTTTT
once	TRBV21-1	18	TRBJ1-1	NA	CASNVRREILDGGTEAFF	TGTGCCAGCAACGTCAGAAGGGAAATACTGGACGGAGGGACTGAAGCTTTCTTT
NA	TRBV10-1	14	TRBJ1-1	NA	CASSAGGARTEAFF	TGCGCCAGCAGTGCGGGGGGCGCGCGGACTGAAGCTTTCTTT
NA	TRBV18	13	TRBJ1-4	TRBD1	CASSGTGGEKLFF	TGTGCCAGCTCCGGGACAGGCGGAGAAAAACTGTTTTTT
once	TRBV5-1	15	TRBJ1-2	TRBD1	CASSLSGQGSGGYTF	TGCGCCAGCAGCCTATCCGGACAGGGATCGGGGGGCTACACCTTC
NA	TRBV5-4	14	TRBJ1-1	TRBD1	CASSSGQGRPEAFF	TGTGCCAGCAGTTCAGGACAGGGGAGGCCTGAAGCTTTCTTT
NA	TRBV11-3	14	TRBJ2-1	NA	CASSLDRGRNEQFF	TGTGCCAGCAGCTTAGATAGGGGCCGCAATGAGCAGTTCTTC
NA	TRBV6-5	15	TRBJ1-2	TRBD1	CASSQPGTGGRGYTF	TGTGCCAGCAGCCAGCCTGGGACAGGGGGCCGTGGCTACACCTTC
NA	TRBV10-2	14	TRBJ1-2	TRBD1	CASSDRTGHYGYTF	TGCGCCAGCAGTGACAGGACAGGGCACTATGGCTACACCTTC
NA	TRBV4-3	17	TRBJ2-3	NA	CASSQDPRDSYTDTQYF	TGCGCCAGCAGCCAAGATCCGCGGGACTCCTACACAGATACGCAGTATTTT
NA	TRBV7-9	17	TRBJ2-7	TRBD1	CASSLGWGQGISYEQYF	TGTGCCAGCAGCCTAGGGTGGGGACAGGGTATCTCCTACGAGCAGTACTTC
NA	TRBV15	17	TRBJ2-4	TRBD2	CATSIDPGLAGGGVQYF	TGTGCCACCAGCATCGATCCGGGACTAGCGGGCGGAGGGGTTCAGTACTTC
NA	TRBV7-9	18	TRBJ1-2	TRBD1	CASQNFQGAGFANYGYTF	TGTGCCAGCCAGAACTTCCAGGGGGCGGGTTTCGCTAACTATGGCTACACCTTC
NA	TRBV5-6	14	TRBJ1-5	NA	CASSSRRGGQPQHF	TGTGCCAGCAGCTCAAGACGGGGGGGCCAGCCCCAGCATTTT
NA	TRBV9	14	TRBJ1-1	NA	CASSPTGTSSEAFF	TGTGCCAGCAGCCCAACCGGGACATCTTCTGAAGCTTTCTTT
NA	TRBV2	15	TRBJ2-1	TRBD1	CASRLGTDSYNEQFF	TGTGCCAGCAGACTCGGGACAGACTCCTACAATGAGCAGTTCTTC
NA	TRBV9	15	TRBJ2-1	TRBD1	CASSVDRDSYNEQFF	TGTGCCAGCAGCGTGGACCGGGACAGTTACAATGAGCAGTTCTTC
NA	TRBV5-4	13	TRBJ1-1	TRBD1	CASSPGGNTEAFF	TGTGCCAGCAGCCCAGGGGGGAACACTGAAGCTTTCTTT
NA	TRBV3-1/TRBV3-2	14	TRBJ1-5	NA	CASSQDTVNQPQHF	TGTGCCAGCAGCCAAGATACAGTCAATCAGCCCCAGCATTTT
NA	TRBV18	13	TRBJ1-5	NA	CASSPGRGQPQHF	TGTGCCAGCTCACCAGGGAGGGGTCAGCCCCAGCATTTT
NA	TRBV18	12	TRBJ1-6	NA	CASSAPGTPLHF	TGTGCCAGCTCAGCCCCCGGGACACCCCTCCACTTT
NA	TRBV7-2	17	TRBJ1-1	TRBD1	CASSLVWDRRLVTEAFF	TGTGCCAGCAGCTTAGTCTGGGACAGGAGGTTAGTTACTGAAGCTTTCTTT
few	TRBV15	13	TRBJ1-2	NA	CATNPGGPYGYTF	TGTGCCACCAACCCCGGGGGTCCATATGGCTACACCTTC
NA	TRBV9	12	TRBJ2-7	NA	CASSTRQFWQYF	TGTGCCAGCAGCACCCGACAGTTTTGGCAGTACTTC
NA	TRBV10-3	16	TRBJ1-2	NA	CAISETGTNSGYGYTF	TGTGCCATCAGTGAGACAGGGACGAATTCGGGCTATGGCTACACCTTC
once	TRBV5-1	16	TRBJ1-1	NA	CASSLEGSTLNTEAFF	TGCGCCAGCAGCTTGGAAGGGAGCACATTGAACACTGAAGCTTTCTTT
once	TRBV20-1	14	TRBJ1-5	TRBD1	CSASPDRGNQPQHF	TGCAGTGCTAGTCCCGACAGGGGCAATCAGCCCCAGCATTTT
NA	TRBV2	15	TRBJ2-2	NA	CATTLDWANTGELFF	TGTGCCACCACCCTCGACTGGGCGAACACCGGGGAGCTGTTTTTT
NA	TRBV2	14	TRBJ2-7	TRBD2	CASNIAGGRYEQYF	TGTGCCAGCAATATAGCGGGGGGGAGGTACGAGCAGTACTTC
NA	TRBV4-2	14	TRBJ1-1	NA	CASSQDGSNTEAFF	TGTGCCAGCAGCCAAGATGGCTCGAACACTGAAGCTTTCTTT
NA	TRBV11-3	16	TRBJ2-1	TRBD1	CASSLRRTGVYNEQFF	TGTGCCAGCAGCTTAAGGAGGACAGGGGTTTACAATGAGCAGTTCTTC
once	TRBV7-3	16	TRBJ1-4	TRBD1	CASSLKGWDRGGKLFF	TGTGCCAGCAGCTTAAAAGGCTGGGACAGGGGTGGAAAACTGTTTTTT
NA	TRBV5-1	15	TRBJ2-2	TRBD1	CASSEQGSNTGELFF	TGCGCCAGCAGCGAACAGGGGTCGAACACCGGGGAGCTGTTTTTT
NA	TRBV2	14	TRBJ2-7	NA	CASSEGGGRNEQYF	TGTGCCAGCAGTGAAGGAGGAGGGAGAAACGAGCAGTACTTC